The 17 T cell receptor beta chains presented below share a single source sample, sequenced in a study of blood T cell repertoires in COVID-19 (dated by TCRdb to the early 2020s). Library preparation used the immunoSEQ multiplex PCR assay. TCRdb took over this immuneACCESS table, retaining in-frame rearrangements with V and J assigned. Such tables are incomplete; in checked studies, under half of the missing clones stem from an unresolved V gene, and the remainder is unexplained. The sample records a few hundred thousand clones, over 80% of which are singletons. 1.2% of the sample lies in the top ten. The sample comprised PBMCs or T cells enriched from blood (not recorded which). The receptors were sampled from a man aged 30 to 45 who had recovered from COVID-19.

J is TRBJ2-5 and V is TRBV15; 10 bases align to TRBD1. Germline CDR1 and CDR2: LNHNV and YYDKDF (reference sequence). The length of the CDR3 is 14 residues. V was pared by 4 bases and J by 3 bases, with 2 bases of the junction left unmatched. Here the CDR3 DNA reads TGTGCCACCAGCAAGGGACAGGGGAAAGAGACCCAGTACTTC. Its translation is CATSKGQGKETQYF.

The chain employs TRBV12-3 or TRBV12-4 and TRBJ2-7; a possible D gene is TRBD1 (6 bases). V lost 7 bases and J 3 bases, leaving 10 bases between the germline ends. The CDR3 loop spans 12 amino acids. The CDR3 nucleotides read TGTGCCAGCACCAAGACAGGCTACGAGCAGTACTTC. Translating it yields CASTKTGYEQYF.

The gene calls are TRBV18 and TRBJ2-7, with 9 bases matching TRBD1. V shed 7 bases and J 0 bases; nucleotides not matched to a gene: 7. Germline V gene sequence: CDR1 KGHSH, CDR2 LQKENI. This CDR3 comprises 15 residues. The CDR3 reads CASLAQGAGSYEQYF. As DNA, the CDR3 is TGTGCCAGCTTAGCACAGGGGGCTGGCTCCTACGAGCAGTACTTC.

The chain couples TRBV2 to TRBJ1-6; the D gene is possibly TRBD1 (5 bases). Trimming cost V 4 bases and J 7 bases, with 11 bases left between them. CDR3 length equals 14 residues. CDR1 is SNHLY, CDR2 FYNNEI, per germline. DNA for the CDR3: TGTGCCAGCAGTGGCACCGGGGGAAATTCACCCCTCCACTTT. Amino acid sequence: CASSGTGGNSPLHF.

The chain couples TRBV27 to TRBJ2-2; 10 bases are a match to TRBD2. The CDR3 extends over 17 amino acids. V shed 3 bases, J shed 5 bases, and the junction held 9 bases outside the gene matches. Germline CDR1 MNHEY, CDR2 SMNVEV (reference sequence). CDR3 nucleotide sequence: TGTGCCAGCAGTTTTGGTCCTAGCGGGAGAGGAACCGGGGAGCTGTTTTTT. Translation: CASSFGPSGRGTGELFF.

This clone was observed a single time. V usage is TRBV24-1 and J usage is TRBJ1-3; D possibly corresponds to TRBD1 (6 bases). The ends were cut back, 4 bases at V and 1 base at J, with 28 bases in the middle. From germline, CDR1 is KGHDR and CDR2 SFDVKD. The CDR3 is 21 residues long. CDR3 residues: CATSDLRGSGTLKPSGNTIYF. In DNA form, the CDR3 reads TGTGCCACCAGTGACCTGCGAGGCTCCGGGACACTCAAACCGTCTGGAAACACCATATATTTT.

The genes are TRBV27 and TRBJ2-2; 8 positions match TRBD2. Unmatched junction bases numbered 4, after V lost 6 bases and J lost 1 base. This CDR3 spans 15 amino acids. The germline CDR1 and CDR2 sequences are MNHEY and SMNVEV (reference sequence). Here the CDR3 DNA reads TGTGCCAGCAGAAAACTAGCGGAGAACACCGGGGAGCTGTTTTTT. It translates to CASRKLAENTGELFF.

This clone has only a few counts. The chain links TRBV15 to TRBJ2-7; 14 bases align to TRBD2. Germline trimming cut 0 bases from V and 5 bases from J; bases unmatched to any gene: 24. Germline CDR1 is LNHNV and CDR2 is YYDKDF (reference sequence). This CDR3 spans 23 amino acids. The CDR3 DNA reads as TGTGCCACCAGCAGAGAGGATGGTTTGGGGACTAGCGGGAGTTTTTTTAGGGGGAACGAGCAGTACTTC. Its protein product is CATSREDGLGTSGSFFRGNEQYF.

This sequence joins TRBV28 and TRBJ2-1; TRBD1 matches at 11 bases. The CDR3 is made up of 17 amino acids. J was trimmed by 5 bases and V by 6 bases; bases with no gene match: 12. The V gene's germline CDR1 is MDHEN and CDR2 SYDVKM. The CDR3 DNA reads as TGTGCCAGCAGCCCAGGCCGGGACAGGGGGAGAAACAATGAGCAGTTCTTC. Translating gives CASSPGRDRGRNNEQFF.

V is TRBV29-1 and J is TRBJ2-7, with 7 bases aligning to TRBD1. Germline V CDR1 and CDR2: SQVTM, ANQGSEA. The CDR3 sequence is 13 residues long. With V trimmed by 6 bases and J by 3 bases, 8 bases remained unmatched. Written as DNA, the CDR3 is TGCAGCGTACCGACAGGGATCGGCTACGAGCAGTACTTC. It specifies CSVPTGIGYEQYF.

This sequence joins TRBV18 and TRBJ2-2, with a weak D call TRBD2 (6 bases). The germline gives CDR1 KGHSH, CDR2 LQKENI. V lost 2 bases and J lost 2, with 15 bases in between. There are 17 residues in the CDR3. This CDR3 is CASSPEGPGLNTGELFF. Here the CDR3 DNA reads TGTGCCAGCTCACCAGAGGGGCCGGGACTTAACACCGGGGAGCTGTTTTTT.

This clone was detected only once. V is TRBV14 and J is TRBJ2-5, with D possibly TRBD2 on 5 matching bases. This CDR3 region has 16 residues. The ends were cut back, 3 bases at V and 5 bases at J, with 19 bases in the middle. The germline CDR1 and CDR2 sequences are SGHDN and FVKESK. DNA of the CDR3: TGTGCCAGCAGCCAGGAGCGGATGCCCCTTATGGAGACCCAGTACTTC. This codes for CASSQERMPLMETQYF.

V is TRBV7-8 and J is TRBJ1-1; TRBD1 agrees at 9 bases. Germline values: CDR1 SGHVS, CDR2 FQNEAQ. Losses at the gene ends were 1 base for V and 5 bases for J; bases not matched to a gene: 11. The CDR3 covers 17 residues. CDR3 loop: CASSLVRQGEGRTEAFF. Here the CDR3 DNA reads TGTGCCAGCAGCTTAGTACGACAGGGGGAGGGGAGAACTGAAGCTTTCTTT.

The rearrangement links TRBV11-2 to TRBJ2-2, with D uncertain. The germline CDR1 and CDR2 sequences are SGHAT and FQNNGV. This CDR3 contains 14 residues. The germline V and J ends were trimmed by 1 base and 5 bases, with 8 bases remaining between them. Here the CDR3 DNA reads TGTGCCAGCAGCTTAGGGGCTTGGACCGGGGAGCTGTTTTTT. This codes for CASSLGAWTGELFF.

This clone was found once. This chain joins TRBV27 and TRBJ1-6, with 11 positions matching TRBD1. J was trimmed by 10 bases and V by 5 bases; bases with no gene match: 4. Germline CDR1 reads MNHEY; CDR2 reads SMNVEV (reference sequence). The CDR3 consists of 14 residues. DNA of the CDR3: TGTGCCAGCAGTCCCGGACAGGGGGCATCACCCCTCCACTTT. Translation: CASSPGQGASPLHF.

The gene calls are TRBV24-1 and TRBJ2-7; D gene unclear. This CDR3 contains 13 residues. CDR1 and CDR2 (germline): KGHDR, SFDVKD. The V and J ends lost 5 bases and 3 bases respectively, with 10 bases between them. The chain's CDR3 is CATSGKGGYEQYF. In nucleotides, the CDR3 is TGTGCCACCAGTGGTAAAGGCGGCTACGAGCAGTACTTC.

This sequence joins TRBV3-1 (or the pseudogene TRBV3-2) and TRBJ1-4, with D hard to call. V lost 0 bases and J 7 bases, leaving 9 bases between the germline ends. CDR1 is LGHDT, CDR2 YNNKEL, per germline (reference sequence). The CDR3 runs to 14 residues. CDR3 protein: CASSQDLRGEKLFF. CDR3 bases: TGTGCCAGCAGCCAAGATTTGCGCGGTGAAAAACTGTTTTTT.